Following are 31 T cell receptor beta chains from one sample sequenced in a study of T cell repertoires in cytomegalovirus infection. Each CDR3 protein gets one entry after TCRdb re-called the reads with MiXCR. The sample holds some 700,000 distinct CDR3 sequences, around 35% seen once. These TCRs are of unknown antigen specificity. The sample in question was cultured PBMCs, obtained from culture after CMV antigen stimulation. Receptors were obtained from a human donor in good health (CMV status not recorded). Some clones in this sample may be carry-over from other donors' samples.

This clonotype was counted a few times. The V gene is TRBV12-3 or TRBV12-4, the J gene TRBJ2-5, with TRBD1 as a possible D gene (7 bases). CDR3 length equals 16 residues. The V and J ends lost 5 bases and 5 bases respectively, with 21 bases between them. CDR3 in amino acids: CASSPGVARGRETQYF. The CDR3 DNA sequence: TGTGCCAGCAGTCCGGGGGTGGCTAGGGGGCGGGAGACCCAGTACTTC.

This rearrangement joins TRBV27 to TRBJ1-1; weak D call: TRBD1 (5 bases). Between the trimmed V and J ends, which lost 6 bases and 3 bases, there was a span of 17 bases. Germline-derived CDR1 and CDR2 are MNHEY and SMNVEV (reference sequence). The CDR3 runs to 15 residues. The CDR3 DNA reads as TGTGCCAGCAGACCTGCGATGGGGACGCACACTGAAGCTTTCTTT. Protein product: CASRPAMGTHTEAFF.

This rearrangement joins TRBV7-2 to TRBJ2-1; D not resolved. V was shortened by 3 bases and J by 6 bases, with 9 bases between the two germline ends. The CDR3 totals 13 residues. In germline, CDR1 is SGHTA, CDR2 FQGNSA. The CDR3 DNA sequence: TGTGCCAGCAGCTTCTCAAGGGCCAATGAGCAGTTCTTC. Translation gives CASSFSRANEQFF. Variable domain in full (rest from reference TRBV7-2 and TRBJ2-1): GAGVSQSPSNKVTEKGKDVELRCDPISGHTALYWYRQSLGQGLEFLIYFQGNSAPDKSGLPSDRFSAERTGGSVSTLTIQRTQQEDSAVYLCASSFSRANEQFFGPGTRLTVL.

CDR3 nucleotides: TGTGCCAGCAGCCTAAGCCAGTGGGAGCAGTTCTTC. Translating gives CASSLSQWEQFF. The chain carries TRBV11-2 and TRBJ2-1; D gene ambiguous. CDR3 length equals 12 residues. CDR1 SGHAT and CDR2 FQNNGV come from the germline V gene. The V gene lost 5 bases and the J gene lost 10 bases, with 12 bases spanning the gap.

This clonotype was observed a handful of times. The chain recombines TRBV4-2 with TRBJ2-1; 8 bases line up with TRBD1. With V trimmed by 0 bases and J by 8 bases, 12 bases remained unmatched. The CDR3 runs 17 residues. Germline assignment: CDR1 LGHNA and CDR2 YNFKEQ. The CDR3 here is CASSQEGTGGYKHEQFF. The CDR3 region has the DNA TGTGCCAGCAGCCAAGAGGGTACAGGGGGTTATAAACATGAGCAGTTCTTC.

J is TRBJ2-7 and V is TRBV6-1; tentative D call: TRBD1 (6 bases). Germline V CDR1 and CDR2: MNHNS, SASEGT. V was trimmed by 5 bases and J by 0 bases, leaving 14 bases between them. The CDR3 contains 15 residues. CDR3 nucleotide sequence: TGTGCCAGCAGTATGGGGGCCAGGAGCTCCTACGAGCAGTACTTC. This sequence encodes CASSMGARSSYEQYF.

The chain uses TRBV27 and TRBJ2-7; D may match TRBD1 or TRBD2 (6 bases each). Trimming took off 4 bases at V and 2 bases at J, with 15 bases between the two ends. Germline CDR1 MNHEY, CDR2 SMNVEV (reference sequence). The CDR3 is 15 residues long. The CDR3, as DNA: TGTGCCAGCAGTTCCCCTCTAAGGGGGGCCTACGAGCAGTACTTC. Protein: CASSSPLRGAYEQYF.

This chain uses TRBV29-1 with TRBJ1-4; 10 bases are shared with TRBD1. The CDR3 spans 14 residues. The germline V gene encodes CDR1 SQVTM and CDR2 ANQGSEA. V trimming: 6 bases; J trimming: 5 bases; junction bases outside the gene matches: 6. The DNA of the CDR3 is TGCAGCGTGGGACCGGGACAGGGGAATGAAAAACTGTTTTTT. As protein: CSVGPGQGNEKLFF. Filled out from reference TRBV29-1 and TRBJ1-4, the complete variable domain reads SAVISQKPSRDICQRGTSLTIQCQVDSQVTMMFWYRQQPGQSLTLIATANQGSEATYESGFVIDKFPISRPNLTFSTLTVSNMSPEDSSIYLCSVGPGQGNEKLFFGSGTQLSVL.

Only a few counts were recorded for this clonotype. The J gene is TRBJ2-7, the V gene TRBV12-3 or TRBV12-4; 7 positions agree with TRBD2. There are 16 residues in the CDR3. V dropped 1 base and J dropped 2; count of bases not matched to a gene: 8. The CDR3 bases are TGTGCCAGCAGTTTAGGGGCCGGCGGGGGAGCCTACGAGCAGTACTTC. Amino acids: CASSLGAGGGAYEQYF.

This chain joins TRBV4-3 and TRBJ2-5, with a tentative D call TRBD1 (5 bases). The germline V gene has CDR1 LGHNA and CDR2 YSLEER. Trimming pared 4 bases from V and 5 bases from J, leaving 23 bases between. This CDR3 contains 17 residues. CDR3 amino acids: CASSLFLGQAGFETQYF. DNA for the CDR3: TGCGCCAGCAGCCTATTCCTGGGGCAGGCAGGATTCGAGACCCAGTACTTC.

The gene calls are TRBV7-9 and TRBJ1-5; maybe TRBD1 (5 bases). The CDR3 length is 13 residues. V gave up 2 bases and J gave up 5 bases, with 7 bases separating them. Germline loops: CDR1 SEHNR, CDR2 FQNEAQ (reference sequence). This CDR3 reads CASSLRDYQPQHF. CDR3 sequence (DNA): TGTGCCAGCAGCTTACGGGACTATCAGCCCCAGCATTTT.

The sample holds a few counts of this clonotype. The chain has TRBV7-6 and TRBJ1-2; no definite D call. The CDR3 extends over 14 amino acids. V was pared by 0 bases and J by 6 bases, with 11 bases between. The germline gives CDR1 SGHVS, CDR2 FNYEAQ. CDR3 sequence reads: CASSLAGDRNGYTF. DNA of the CDR3: TGTGCCAGCAGCTTAGCTGGGGATCGGAATGGCTACACCTTC.

The chain has TRBV27 and TRBJ1-4; D not certain. The CDR3 is made up of 14 amino acids. Trimming took 3 bases from V and 4 from J, leaving 9 bases between them. Germline values: CDR1 MNHEY, CDR2 SMNVEV (reference sequence). The CDR3 spells CASSFGGYNEKLFF. CDR3 bases: TGTGCCAGCAGTTTCGGTGGATATAATGAAAAACTGTTTTTT.

This clonotype was seen many times. The V call is TRBV7-2, the J call TRBJ2-3; 14 bases agree with TRBD2. This CDR3 is built from 18 residues. With V trimmed by 5 bases and J by 0 bases, 7 bases remained unmatched. Germline V CDR1 and CDR2: SGHTA, FQGNSA. CDR3 residues: CASSPGTSGGPSTDTQYF. In DNA, the CDR3 is TGTGCCAGCAGCCCAGGGACTAGCGGGGGACCGAGCACAGATACGCAGTATTTT.

There are a few counts of this clonotype. This chain uses TRBV28 with TRBJ1-1; D ambiguous. Germline CDR1 reads MDHEN; CDR2 reads SYDVKM. Trimming removed 8 bases at V and 1 base at J, with 11 bases between. This CDR3 is 13 amino acids long. The CDR3: CASLSKGNTEAFF. In nucleotides, the CDR3 is TGTGCCAGCCTGTCCAAAGGGAACACTGAAGCTTTCTTT.

This clonotype was seen a handful of times. The chain combines TRBV7-2 with TRBJ1-5, with unresolved D. The CDR3 is made up of 13 amino acids. V lost 4 bases and J 5 bases, leaving 9 bases between the germline ends. Germline values: CDR1 SGHTA, CDR2 FQGNSA. CDR3 amino acids: CASSSWSDQPQHF. In nucleotides, the CDR3 is TGTGCCAGCAGCTCCTGGAGTGATCAGCCCCAGCATTTT.

V usage is TRBV5-6 and J usage is TRBJ1-1; no firm D call. Trimming shortened V by 2 bases and J by 0 bases, and 8 bases separated the two germline ends. The CDR3 runs 14 residues. CDR1 SGHDT and CDR2 YYEEEE come from the germline V gene. In DNA, the CDR3 is TGTGCCAGCAGCTTCGGGTTTCTGAACACTGAAGCTTTCTTT. It encodes CASSFGFLNTEAFF. The whole variable domain, filled in from reference TRBV5-6 and TRBJ1-1, reads DAGVTQSPTHLIKTRGQQVTLRCSPKSGHDTVSWYQQALGQGPQFIFQYYEEEERQRGNFPDRFSGHQFPNYSSELNVNALLLGDSALYLCASSFGFLNTEAFFGQGTRLTVV.

The chain carries TRBV2 and TRBJ1-2; D is ambiguous. The CDR3 covers 13 residues. The germline V gene encodes CDR1 SNHLY and CDR2 FYNNEI. V was clipped by 2 bases and J by 4 bases, with 8 bases between them. DNA of the CDR3: TGTGCCAGCAGTGAAATCCGGGCCTATGGCTACACCTTC. Residues: CASSEIRAYGYTF.

The gene calls are TRBV18 and TRBJ2-1; 9 bases map to TRBD2. The J segment lost 6 bases and the V segment lost 9 bases, leaving 6 bases of the junction unmatched. The CDR3 has 13 amino acids. CDR1 KGHSH and CDR2 LQKENI come from the germline V gene. The CDR3 DNA reads as TGTGCCAGTTCTAGCGGGGTCGGCAATGAGCAGTTCTTC. Protein sequence: CASSSGVGNEQFF.

This clonotype was detected ten times or more. The V call is TRBV7-2, the J call TRBJ1-2; D gene uncertain. CDR3 length equals 13 residues. Germline V gene sequence: CDR1 SGHTA, CDR2 FQGNSA. The V gene lost 1 base and the J gene lost 2 bases, with 5 bases spanning the gap. CDR3 nucleotides: TGTGCCAGCAGCTTAGGGTTAAACTATGGCTACACCTTC. This codes for CASSLGLNYGYTF.

This clonotype was recorded a few times. The genes are TRBV2 and TRBJ2-7, with D possibly being TRBD2 (6 bases). Germline V gene sequence: CDR1 SNHLY, CDR2 FYNNEI. This CDR3 has 13 amino acids. Trimming shortened V by 2 bases and J by 5 bases, and 10 bases separated the two germline ends. The CDR3 bases are TGTGCCAGCAGTGAACGGGAGTGGGACGAGCAGTACTTC. It translates to CASSEREWDEQYF.

Turning to this clonotype: Germline and junction disagree at one end, which may indicate a read error. This chain joins TRBV19 and TRBJ2-5; D is uncertain. CDR1 and CDR2 from the germline V gene are LNHDA and SQIVND (reference sequence). This CDR3 region has 11 residues. The DNA of the CDR3 is TGTGCCAGTAGCCGACAAGGGACCCAGTACTTC. This translates into CASSRQGTQYF.

Only a few counts were recorded for this clonotype. The genes are TRBV19 and TRBJ1-5; a possible D gene is TRBD1 (5 bases). The CDR3 loop spans 17 amino acids. Germline V lookup: CDR1 LNHDA, CDR2 SQIVND (reference sequence). V was pared by 11 bases and J by 1 base, with 24 bases between. The CDR3 sequence: CAAGGWQGIVSNQPQHF. In DNA, the CDR3 is TGTGCCGCGGGGGGGTGGCAGGGCATTGTGAGCAATCAGCCCCAGCATTTT. Full variable domain (missing parts from reference TRBV19 and TRBJ1-5): DGGITQSPKYLFRKEGQNVTLSCEQNLNHDAMYWYRQDPGQGLRLIYYSQIVNDFQKGDIAEGYSVSREKKESFPLTVTSAQKNPTAFYLCAAGGWQGIVSNQPQHFGDGTRLSIL.

The chain carries TRBV12-3 or TRBV12-4 and TRBJ2-1; TRBD2 matches 7 bases. The junction had 8 bases not matched to a gene; V was cut back by 6 bases and J by 3 bases. The CDR3 is 15 amino acids. CDR3 in DNA: TGTGCCAGCAGCTACAGCGGGGATGACTACAATGAGCAGTTCTTC. Protein: CASSYSGDDYNEQFF.

The chain joins TRBV5-1 to TRBJ2-1; tentatively, D is TRBD1 or TRBD2 (5 bases each). The CDR3 runs to 14 residues. Germline V lookup: CDR1 SGHRS, CDR2 YFSETQ. Trimming removed 2 bases from V and 6 bases from J, with 12 bases in between. Here the CDR3 reads CASSFRGEPNEQFF. The CDR3 DNA reads as TGCGCCAGCAGCTTCCGAGGGGAGCCCAATGAGCAGTTCTTC.

This clonotype was counted at least ten times. This sequence joins TRBV24-1 and TRBJ2-3; 7 nucleotides match TRBD1. This CDR3 is 15 amino acids long. V gave up 4 bases and J gave up 0 bases; unmatched junction bases: 3. Per germline, CDR1 KGHDR and CDR2 SFDVKD. The CDR3 protein is CATSEPGQSTDTQYF. In DNA, the CDR3 is TGTGCCACCAGTGAACCGGGACAGAGCACAGATACGCAGTATTTT.

The chain has TRBV19 and TRBJ2-1; the D gene is possibly TRBD1 (7 bases). The CDR3 is made up of 20 amino acids. V lost 3 bases, J lost 2 bases, and 26 bases lay in between. Germline CDR1 LNHDA, CDR2 SQIVND (reference sequence). This CDR3 reads CASSMGGQESYLPTYNEQFF. CDR3 nucleotide sequence: TGTGCCAGTAGTATGGGAGGACAGGAATCCTACTTACCTACCTACAATGAGCAGTTCTTC.

This clonotype came up once. J is TRBJ1-1 and V is TRBV2; 9 bases line up with TRBD1. This CDR3 is 12 amino acids long. Trimming removed 3 bases from V and 11 bases from J; junction bases left unmatched: 4. CDR1 and CDR2 from the germline V gene are SNHLY and FYNNEI. The CDR3: CASSEGTGFAFF. In nucleotides, the CDR3 is TGTGCCAGCAGTGAGGGGACAGGGTTCGCTTTCTTT. Filled out from reference TRBV2 and TRBJ1-1, the complete variable domain reads EPEVTQTPSHQVTQMGQEVILRCVPISNHLYFYWYRQILGQKVEFLVSFYNNEISEKSEIFDDQFSVERPDGSNFTLKIRSTKLEDSAMYFCASSEGTGFAFFGQGTRLTVV.

The rearrangement joins TRBV28 to TRBJ2-7, with D perhaps matching TRBD1 or TRBD2 (5 bases each). Germline-derived CDR1 and CDR2 are MDHEN and SYDVKM. V dropped 7 bases and J dropped 2 bases, with 12 bases sitting between them. The CDR3 has 13 amino acids. CDR3 bases: TGTGCCAGCACCTCGGGACCCGCCTACGAGCAGTACTTC. Protein product: CASTSGPAYEQYF.

This clonotype was seen repeatedly, ten times or more. The gene calls are TRBV6-2 or TRBV6-3 and TRBJ1-1; D unresolved. Trimming stripped 6 bases from V and 0 bases from J, with 20 bases between. The CDR3 has 17 residues. Germline CDR1 and CDR2: MNHEY and SVGEGT. The DNA of the CDR3 is TGTGCCAGCAGACCGGTGGGAGGGCGAGGTATGAACACTGAAGCTTTCTTT. Residues: CASRPVGGRGMNTEAFF.

This clonotype was recorded at least ten times. The chain couples TRBV7-9 to TRBJ2-3, with TRBD2 matching over 16 bases. The V and J ends lost 4 bases and 6 bases, in that order; junction bases with no gene match: 7. There are 17 residues in the CDR3. Per germline, CDR1 SEHNR and CDR2 FQNEAQ (reference sequence). CDR3 in DNA: TGTGCCAGCAGCTCTGGGACTAGCGGGAGGGACCGGGATACGCAGTATTTT. This codes for CASSSGTSGRDRDTQYF. Full variable domain (missing parts from reference TRBV7-9 and TRBJ2-3): DTGVSQNPRHKITKRGQNVTFRCDPISEHNRLYWYRQTLGQGPEFLTYFQNEAQLEKSRLLSDRFSAERPKGSFSTLEIQRTEQGDSAMYLCASSSGTSGRDRDTQYFGPGTRLTVL.